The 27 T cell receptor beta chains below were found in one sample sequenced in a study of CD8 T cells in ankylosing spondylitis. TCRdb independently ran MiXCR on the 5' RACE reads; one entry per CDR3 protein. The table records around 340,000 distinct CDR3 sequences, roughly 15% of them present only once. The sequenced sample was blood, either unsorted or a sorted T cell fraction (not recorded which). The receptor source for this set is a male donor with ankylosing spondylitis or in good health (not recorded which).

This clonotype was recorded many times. CDR3 amino acids: CASSLPQSPLHF. The CDR3 DNA sequence: TGTGCCAGCAGCTTGCCTCAATCACCCCTCCACTTT. The genes are TRBV5-6 and TRBJ1-6; D is unclear. The CDR3 covers 12 residues. Germline-derived CDR1 and CDR2 are SGHDT and YYEEEE. V dropped 1 base and J dropped 10 bases, with 6 bases sitting between them.

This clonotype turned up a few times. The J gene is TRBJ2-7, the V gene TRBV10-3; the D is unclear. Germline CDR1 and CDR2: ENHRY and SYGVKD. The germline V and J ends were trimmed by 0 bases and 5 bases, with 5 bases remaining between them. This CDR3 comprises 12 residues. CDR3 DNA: TGTGCCATCAGTGAGTCAGGTAACGAGCAGTACTTC. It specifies CAISESGNEQYF.

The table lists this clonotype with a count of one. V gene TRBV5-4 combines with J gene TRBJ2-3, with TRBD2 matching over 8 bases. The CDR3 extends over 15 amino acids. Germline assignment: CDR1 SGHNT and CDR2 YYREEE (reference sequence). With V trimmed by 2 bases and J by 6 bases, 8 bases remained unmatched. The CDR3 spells CASSFPTGGVDTQYF. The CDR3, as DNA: TGTGCCAGCAGCTTCCCAACGGGGGGGGTGGATACGCAGTATTTT.

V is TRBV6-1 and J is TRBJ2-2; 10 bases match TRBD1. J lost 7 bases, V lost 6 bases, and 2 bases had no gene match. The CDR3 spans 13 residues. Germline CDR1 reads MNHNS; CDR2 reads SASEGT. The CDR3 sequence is CASRDRGIGELFF. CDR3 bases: TGTGCCAGCAGGGACAGGGGGATCGGGGAGCTGTTTTTT.

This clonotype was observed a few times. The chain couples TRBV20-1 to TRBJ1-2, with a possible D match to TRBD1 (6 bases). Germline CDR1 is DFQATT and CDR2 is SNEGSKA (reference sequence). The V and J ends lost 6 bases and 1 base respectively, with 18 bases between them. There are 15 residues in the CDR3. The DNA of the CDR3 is TGCAGTGCCTCCGAGGGGGGCGGATTTAACTATGGCTACACCTTC. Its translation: CSASEGGGFNYGYTF.

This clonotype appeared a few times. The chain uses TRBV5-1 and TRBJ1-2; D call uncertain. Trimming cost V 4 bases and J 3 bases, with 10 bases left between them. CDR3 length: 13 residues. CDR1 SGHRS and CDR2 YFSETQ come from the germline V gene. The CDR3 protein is CASSEALDYGYTF. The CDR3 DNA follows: TGCGCCAGCAGCGAAGCCTTAGACTATGGCTACACCTTC.

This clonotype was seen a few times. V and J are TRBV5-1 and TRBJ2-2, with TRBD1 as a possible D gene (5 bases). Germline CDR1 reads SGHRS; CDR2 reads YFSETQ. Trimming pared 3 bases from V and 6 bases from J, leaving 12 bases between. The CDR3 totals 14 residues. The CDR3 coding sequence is TGCGCCAGCAGCTCACCAGGGATGGCCGGGGAGCTGTTTTTT. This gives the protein CASSSPGMAGELFF.

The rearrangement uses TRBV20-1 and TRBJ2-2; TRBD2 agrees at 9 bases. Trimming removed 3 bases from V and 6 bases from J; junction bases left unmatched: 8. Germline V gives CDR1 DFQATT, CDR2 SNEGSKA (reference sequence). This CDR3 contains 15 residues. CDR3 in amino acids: CSARSEAGGPGELFF. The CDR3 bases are TGCAGTGCTAGGAGCGAAGCGGGGGGACCCGGGGAGCTGTTTTTT.

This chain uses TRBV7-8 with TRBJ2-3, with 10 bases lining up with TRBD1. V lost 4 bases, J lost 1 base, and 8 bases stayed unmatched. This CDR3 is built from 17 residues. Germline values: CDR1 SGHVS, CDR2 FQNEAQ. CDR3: CASSSRDRGWGTDTQYF. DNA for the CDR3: TGTGCCAGCAGCTCCCGGGACAGGGGCTGGGGCACAGATACGCAGTATTTT.

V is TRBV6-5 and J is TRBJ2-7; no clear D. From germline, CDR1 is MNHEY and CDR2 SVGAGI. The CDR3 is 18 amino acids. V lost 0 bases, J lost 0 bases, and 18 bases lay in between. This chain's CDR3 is CASSYSGRNYRRSYEQYF. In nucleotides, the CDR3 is TGTGCCAGCAGTTACTCCGGAAGGAACTACCGACGCTCCTACGAGCAGTACTTC.

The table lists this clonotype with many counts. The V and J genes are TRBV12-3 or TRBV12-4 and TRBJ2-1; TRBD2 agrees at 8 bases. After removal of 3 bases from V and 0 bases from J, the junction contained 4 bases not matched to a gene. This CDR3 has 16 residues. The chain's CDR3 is CASSLGLVSSYNEQFF. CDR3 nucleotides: TGTGCCAGCAGTTTGGGACTAGTCAGCTCCTACAATGAGCAGTTCTTC.

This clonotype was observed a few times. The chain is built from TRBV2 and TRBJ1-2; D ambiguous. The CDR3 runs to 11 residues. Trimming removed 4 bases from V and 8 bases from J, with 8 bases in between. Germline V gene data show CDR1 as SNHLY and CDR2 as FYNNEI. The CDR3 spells CASSGPPGYTF. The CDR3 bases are TGTGCCAGCAGTGGACCCCCCGGCTACACCTTC.

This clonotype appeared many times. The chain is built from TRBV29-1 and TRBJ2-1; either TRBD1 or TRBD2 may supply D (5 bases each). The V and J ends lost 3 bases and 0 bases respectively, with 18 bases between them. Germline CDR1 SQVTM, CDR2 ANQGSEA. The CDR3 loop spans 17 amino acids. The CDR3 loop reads CSVDTPGAPSSYNEQFF. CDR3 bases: TGCAGCGTTGACACGCCCGGGGCCCCGAGCTCCTACAATGAGCAGTTCTTC.

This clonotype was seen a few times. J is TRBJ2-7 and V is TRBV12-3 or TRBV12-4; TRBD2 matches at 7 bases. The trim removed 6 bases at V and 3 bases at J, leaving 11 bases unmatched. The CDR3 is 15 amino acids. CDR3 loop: CASSPSGGTYYEQYF. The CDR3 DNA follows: TGTGCCAGCAGCCCCTCGGGGGGAACGTACTACGAGCAGTACTTC.

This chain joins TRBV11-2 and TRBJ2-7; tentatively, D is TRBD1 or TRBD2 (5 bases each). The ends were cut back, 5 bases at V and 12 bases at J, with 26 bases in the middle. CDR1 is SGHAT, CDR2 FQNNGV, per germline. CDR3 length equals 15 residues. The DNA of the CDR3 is TGTGCCAGCAGCCAAATCCGTGGGCAGTCGAGGGGACCGTACTTC. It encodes CASSQIRGQSRGPYF.

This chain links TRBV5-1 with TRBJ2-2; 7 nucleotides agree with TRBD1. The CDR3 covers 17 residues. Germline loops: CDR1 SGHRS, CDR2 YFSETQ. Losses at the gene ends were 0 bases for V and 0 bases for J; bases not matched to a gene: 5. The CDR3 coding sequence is TGCGCCAGCAGCTTGGTGCCCGGGACAGCGAACACCGGGGAGCTGTTTTTT. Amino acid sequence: CASSLVPGTANTGELFF.

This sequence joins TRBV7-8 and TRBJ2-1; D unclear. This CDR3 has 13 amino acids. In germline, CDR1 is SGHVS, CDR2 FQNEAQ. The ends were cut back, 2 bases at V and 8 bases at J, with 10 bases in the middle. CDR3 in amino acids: CASSLFAGDEQFF. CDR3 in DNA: TGTGCCAGCAGCTTATTTGCCGGCGATGAGCAGTTCTTC.

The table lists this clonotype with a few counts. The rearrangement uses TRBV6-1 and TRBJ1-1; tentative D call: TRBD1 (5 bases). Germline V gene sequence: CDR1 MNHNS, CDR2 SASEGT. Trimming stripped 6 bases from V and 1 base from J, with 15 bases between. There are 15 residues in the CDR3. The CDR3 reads CASRETPRGNTEAFF. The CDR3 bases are TGTGCCAGCAGAGAGACCCCGAGGGGGAACACTGAAGCTTTCTTT.

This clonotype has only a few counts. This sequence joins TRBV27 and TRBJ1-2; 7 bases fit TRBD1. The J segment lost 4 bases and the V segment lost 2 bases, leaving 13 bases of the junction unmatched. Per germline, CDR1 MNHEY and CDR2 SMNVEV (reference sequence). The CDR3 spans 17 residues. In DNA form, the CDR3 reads TGTGCCAGCAGTTTACGATCGGGACAGAGCCTACCCTATGGCTACACCTTC. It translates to CASSLRSGQSLPYGYTF.

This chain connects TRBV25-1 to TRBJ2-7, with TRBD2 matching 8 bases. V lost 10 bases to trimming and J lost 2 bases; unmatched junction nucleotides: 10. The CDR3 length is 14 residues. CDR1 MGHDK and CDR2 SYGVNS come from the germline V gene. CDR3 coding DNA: TGTGCCACCTTCGGGGGGGTATTTGCCTACGAGCAGTACTTC. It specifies CATFGGVFAYEQYF.

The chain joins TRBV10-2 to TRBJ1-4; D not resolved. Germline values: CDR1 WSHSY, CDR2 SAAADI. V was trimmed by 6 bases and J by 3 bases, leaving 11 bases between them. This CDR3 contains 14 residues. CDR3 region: CASRLGGSNEKLFF. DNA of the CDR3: TGCGCCAGCAGACTAGGAGGGTCTAATGAAAAACTGTTTTTT.

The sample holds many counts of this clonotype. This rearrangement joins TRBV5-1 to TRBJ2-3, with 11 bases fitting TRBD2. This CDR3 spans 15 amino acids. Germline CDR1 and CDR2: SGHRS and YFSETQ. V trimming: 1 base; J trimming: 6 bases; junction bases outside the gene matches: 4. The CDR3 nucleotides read TGCGCCAGCAGCTTGACTAGCGGGAGAATGGATACGCAGTATTTT. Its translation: CASSLTSGRMDTQYF.

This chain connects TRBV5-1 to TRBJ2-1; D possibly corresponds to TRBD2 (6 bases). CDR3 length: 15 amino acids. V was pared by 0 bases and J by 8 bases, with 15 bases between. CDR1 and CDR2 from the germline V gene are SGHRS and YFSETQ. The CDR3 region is CASSLGAGSGDEQFF. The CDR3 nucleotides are TGCGCCAGCAGCTTGGGGGCCGGGAGTGGCGATGAGCAGTTCTTC.

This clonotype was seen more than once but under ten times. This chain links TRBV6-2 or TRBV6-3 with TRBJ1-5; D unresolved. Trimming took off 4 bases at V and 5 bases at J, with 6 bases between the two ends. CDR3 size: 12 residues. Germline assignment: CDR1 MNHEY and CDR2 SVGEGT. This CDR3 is CASSWKDQPQHF. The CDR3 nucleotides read TGTGCCAGCAGTTGGAAGGATCAGCCCCAGCATTTT.

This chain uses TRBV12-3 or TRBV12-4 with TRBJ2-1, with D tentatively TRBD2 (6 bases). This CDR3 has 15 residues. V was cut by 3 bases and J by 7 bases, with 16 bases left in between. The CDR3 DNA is TGTGCCAGCAGTTTGAATAGCGGTCGGGATAATGAGCAGTTCTTC. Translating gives CASSLNSGRDNEQFF.

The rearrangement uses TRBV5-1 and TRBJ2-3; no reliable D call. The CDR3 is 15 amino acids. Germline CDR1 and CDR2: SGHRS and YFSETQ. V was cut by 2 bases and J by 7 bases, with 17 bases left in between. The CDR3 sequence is CASSLRPSYGNTQYF. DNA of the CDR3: TGCGCCAGCAGCTTACGTCCATCCTATGGGAATACGCAGTATTTT.

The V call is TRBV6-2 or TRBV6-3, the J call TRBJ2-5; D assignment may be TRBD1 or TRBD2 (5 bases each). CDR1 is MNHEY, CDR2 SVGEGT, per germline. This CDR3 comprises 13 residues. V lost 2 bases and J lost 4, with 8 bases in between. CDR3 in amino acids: CASSYIGGETQYF. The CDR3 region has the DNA TGTGCCAGCAGTTACATTGGGGGAGAGACCCAGTACTTC.